The present T cell receptor (beta chain) was sequenced within a study of low-dose radiotherapy and immunotherapy resistance in tumors. Study context: Administration of intravenous cyclophosphamide at 200 mg/m2 took place every two weeks, one day before radiation and immunotherapy.

Both TCRalpha and TCRbeta chains were reverse transcribed with V-gene-specific primers. Over around 19 PCR cycles, TCRs were amplified from a constant-region primer and V-primer adapter. MiXCR was run by TCRdb on the reads, yielding one entry per CDR3 protein. The table lists roughly 76,000 distinct CDR3 sequences, under 20% of them singletons, with 5% to 7% in the top ten. This clonotype was recorded many times. Noted time point: before trial treatment. Germline V gene sequence: CDR1 SGHTA, CDR2 FQGNSA. Trimming shortened V by 1 base and J by 6 bases, and 16 bases separated the two germline ends. The CDR3 sequence is 15 residues long.

The sample consisted of PBMCs, taken before treatment. This TCR came from a male donor with prostate cancer. J is TRBJ2-7 and V is TRBV7-2; D may match TRBD1 or TRBD2 (6 bases each). The CDR3 here is CASSLGPPGAGEQYF. The CDR3 DNA reads as TGTGCCAGCAGCTTAGGCCCGCCGGGGGCTGGCGAGCAGTACTTC.